The 8 T cell receptor beta chains listed next were all sequenced from one sample in a study of cytomegalovirus exposure and HLA in healthy donors. The protocol was immunoSEQ multiplex PCR, while the TCRdb copy is restricted to in-frame clones and leaves out a portion. The sample consists of some 150,000 clones, around 83% of them appearing once. Sequencing was done on a sample of PBMCs. The receptors were gathered from a human donor in good health.

The chain carries TRBV6-1 and TRBJ1-3; weak D call: TRBD1 (5 bases). Germline-derived CDR1 and CDR2 are MNHNS and SASEGT. Trimming left V 8 bases short and J 7 bases short, with 18 bases between. There are 14 residues in the CDR3. The CDR3, as DNA: TGTGCCAGCTTGGGGGGGAAAGTCCGGAACACCATATATTTT. This translates into CASLGGKVRNTIYF.

This chain uses TRBV11-2 with TRBJ2-5, with D possibly being TRBD2 (6 bases). This CDR3 is 17 amino acids long. Per the germline V gene, CDR1 is SGHAT and CDR2 is FQNNGV. Deletions cut 4 bases from V and 0 bases from J, with 18 bases between. CDR3 sequence: CASSSPGRGPYQETQYF. DNA of the CDR3: TGTGCCAGCAGCTCACCGGGGCGGGGACCGTACCAAGAGACCCAGTACTTC. The entire variable domain, with the rest obtained from reference TRBV11-2 and TRBJ2-5, is as follows: EAGVAQSPRYKIIEKRQSVAFWCNPISGHATLYWYQQILGQGPKLLIQFQNNGVVDDSQLPKDRFSAERLKGVDSTLKIQPAKLEDSAVYLCASSSPGRGPYQETQYFGPGTRLLVL.

The chain links TRBV10-3 to TRBJ1-5; 8 nucleotides agree with TRBD1. Trimming took 6 bases from V and 2 from J; bases not matched to a gene: 3. The CDR3 runs to 14 residues. In germline, CDR1 is ENHRY, CDR2 SYGVKD. The CDR3 DNA reads TGTGCCATCAGGGAGGACAGGGGCAATCAGCCCCAGCATTTT. Translating it yields CAIREDRGNQPQHF.

The chain employs TRBV30 and TRBJ2-3; maybe TRBD2 (5 bases). CDR3 length equals 14 residues. Trimming removed 0 bases from V and 2 bases from J, with 9 bases in between. CDR1 and CDR2 from the germline V gene are GTSNPN and SVGIG (reference sequence). The CDR3 coding sequence is TGTGCCTGGAGTGTAGCGGCCTCCACAGATACGCAGTATTTT. This encodes CAWSVAASTDTQYF.

V and J are TRBV19 and TRBJ2-7, with D possibly TRBD2 on 5 matching bases. Germline CDR1 is LNHDA and CDR2 is SQIVND (reference sequence). Between the trimmed V and J ends, which lost 3 bases and 3 bases, there was a span of 18 bases. The CDR3 spans 16 residues. The CDR3 DNA reads TGTGCCAGTAGTATCACCTATGCGGGCACTAACTACGAGCAGTACTTC. Translation gives CASSITYAGTNYEQYF.

This clone was recorded only once. The gene calls are TRBV6-1 and TRBJ1-1, with no clear D. Trimming removed 2 bases at V and 0 bases at J, with 10 bases between. Germline V gives CDR1 MNHNS, CDR2 SASEGT. This CDR3 comprises 15 residues. The CDR3 region is CASSEIGTLNTEAFF. In DNA, the CDR3 is TGTGCCAGCAGTGAAATTGGTACATTGAACACTGAAGCTTTCTTT.

The genes are TRBV10-2 and TRBJ1-2, with TRBD1 matching 10 bases. The V and J ends lost 10 bases and 7 bases, in that order; junction bases with no gene match: 9. The CDR3 length is 13 residues. The germline CDR1 and CDR2 sequences are WSHSY and SAAADI. In nucleotides, the CDR3 is TGCGCCACAGCAGTGGGACAGGGGTTTGGCTACACCTTC. Protein sequence: CATAVGQGFGYTF.

This rearrangement joins TRBV2 to TRBJ2-5; D perhaps matches TRBD2 (5 bases). V gave up 8 bases and J gave up 3 bases, with 16 bases separating them. This CDR3 region has 14 residues. The V gene's germline CDR1 is SNHLY and CDR2 FYNNEI. Written as DNA, the CDR3 is TGTGCCAGCTCCGCGGGCCTGGCGGAAGAGACCCAGTACTTC. This gives the protein CASSAGLAEETQYF.